The 27 T cell receptor beta chains listed next were all sequenced from one sample in a study of blood T cell repertoires in COVID-19. Only in-frame clones appear in the TCRdb table, and some are missing; sequencing was by immunoSEQ multiplex PCR. Here the sample spans fewer than 75,000 clones, more than 70% being singletons. The sequenced material came from peripheral blood. These receptors were collected from a man aged 65 to 79 with acute or convalescent COVID-19.

The rearrangement joins TRBV7-8 to TRBJ2-2; D might be TRBD1 (6 bases). The CDR3 sequence is 15 residues long. Trimming shortened V by 0 bases and J by 1 base, and 6 bases separated the two germline ends. Germline V lookup: CDR1 SGHVS, CDR2 FQNEAQ. The CDR3, as DNA: TGTGCCAGCAGCTTAGCGGGACAGAACACCGGGGAGCTGTTTTTT. Translation gives CASSLAGQNTGELFF.

V usage is TRBV19 and J usage is TRBJ2-2; 8 bases fit TRBD1. J gave up 4 bases and V 5 bases, and 6 bases lay outside the gene matches. This CDR3 region has 15 residues. The V gene's germline CDR1 is LNHDA and CDR2 SQIVND (reference sequence). The CDR3 bases are TGTGCCAGTAGTCTATTAACAGGGGGCACCGGGGAGCTGTTTTTT. This gives the protein CASSLLTGGTGELFF.

This CDR3 reads CAWSTGTPYEQYF. The CDR3 bases are TGTGCCTGGAGCACCGGGACACCCTACGAGCAGTACTTC. The chain recombines TRBV30 with TRBJ2-7; possible D gene TRBD1, 6 bases. The germline CDR1 and CDR2 sequences are GTSNPN and SVGIG (reference sequence). V was pared by 3 bases and J by 2 bases, with 11 bases between. The CDR3 loop spans 13 amino acids.

This clone was seen more than once but under ten times. The chain has TRBV27 and TRBJ2-6, with TRBD2 as a possible D gene (6 bases). Germline loops: CDR1 MNHEY, CDR2 SMNVEV (reference sequence). The V end was cut by 4 bases, the J end by 0 bases, with 13 bases between. The CDR3 is 17 residues long. CDR3 loop: CASSSRRGLSGANVLTF. In nucleotides, the CDR3 is TGTGCCAGCAGTTCCCGGCGGGGACTCTCTGGGGCCAACGTCCTGACTTTC.

This chain links TRBV19 with TRBJ2-2; 9 bases line up with TRBD2. The V gene end was trimmed by 1 base and the J gene end by 6 bases; junction bases not matched to a gene: 6. The CDR3 spans 16 residues. Germline V gene sequence: CDR1 LNHDA, CDR2 SQIVND (reference sequence). DNA of the CDR3: TGTGCCAGTAGTATAGCCTCGCGGGGGGGCCCCGGGGAGCTGTTTTTT. It specifies CASSIASRGGPGELFF.

V gene TRBV5-6 combines with J gene TRBJ1-6; TRBD1 matches at 9 bases. Germline CDR1 and CDR2: SGHDT and YYEEEE. This CDR3 is built from 17 residues. V lost 3 bases, J lost 10 bases, and 14 bases stayed unmatched. CDR3 loop: CASSSTGQGISVSPLHF. The CDR3 nucleotides are TGTGCCAGCAGCTCCACTGGACAGGGGATTTCAGTGTCACCCCTCCACTTT.

The rearrangement joins TRBV3-1 (or the pseudogene TRBV3-2) to TRBJ2-7, with unresolved D. Germline V gives CDR1 LGHDT, CDR2 YNNKEL (reference sequence). With 4 bases removed from V and 5 bases from J, the gap between germline ends came to 21 bases. The CDR3 spans 16 residues. Here the CDR3 reads CASSLSQTCSIHEQYF. The CDR3 coding sequence is TGTGCCAGCAGCCTATCCCAAACATGCTCGATCCACGAGCAGTACTTC.

This clone has a single count. The rearrangement links TRBV5-1 to TRBJ2-7, with 11 bases that match TRBD2. This CDR3 has 14 residues. Trimming took 4 bases from V and 7 from J; bases not matched to a gene: 7. Germline assignment: CDR1 SGHRS and CDR2 YFSETQ. CDR3 amino acids: CASSEGLAAGEQYF. In nucleotides, the CDR3 is TGCGCCAGCAGCGAGGGACTAGCGGCGGGTGAGCAGTACTTC.

V and J are TRBV9 and TRBJ2-3; 8 bases agree with TRBD1. The CDR3 totals 15 residues. Losses at the gene ends were 3 bases for V and 3 bases for J; bases not matched to a gene: 6. Germline assignment: CDR1 SGDLS and CDR2 YYNGEE. The CDR3 nucleotides are TGTGCCAGCAGCGGCCAGGGGGCGCAAACAGATACGCAGTATTTT. Translating it yields CASSGQGAQTDTQYF.

V and J are TRBV7-3 and TRBJ2-7; maybe TRBD1 (6 bases). This CDR3 is built from 15 residues. Germline V gene data show CDR1 as SGHTA and CDR2 as FQGTGA. The germline V and J ends were trimmed by 0 bases and 5 bases, with 14 bases remaining between them. CDR3 residues: CASSLTPGDRNEQYF. CDR3 nucleotide sequence: TGTGCCAGCAGCTTAACCCCTGGAGACAGGAACGAGCAGTACTTC.

This chain links TRBV2 with TRBJ2-1, with D perhaps matching TRBD1 (6 bases). This CDR3 region has 13 residues. V was cut by 8 bases and J by 8 bases, with 16 bases left in between. Per the germline V gene, CDR1 is SNHLY and CDR2 is FYNNEI. CDR3 nucleotide sequence: TGTGCCAGCGTCCTATCAGGGGTAGATGAGCAGTTCTTC. It is translated as CASVLSGVDEQFF.

The chain recombines TRBV7-2 with TRBJ1-2, with TRBD1 as a possible D gene (6 bases). The CDR3 length is 13 residues. Trimming cost V 4 bases and J 8 bases, with 14 bases left between them. The germline V gene has CDR1 SGHTA and CDR2 FQGNSA. The CDR3 region is CASSYRALGGYTF. The DNA of the CDR3 is TGTGCCAGCAGCTACAGGGCCCTGGGAGGCTACACCTTC.

In this sample, this clone turned up once. This chain connects TRBV23-1 to TRBJ2-7; TRBD1 is a possible D gene (5 bases). TRBV23-1 is an ORF, with its function uncertain. CDR3 size: 14 residues. V was cut by 2 bases and J by 3 bases, with 11 bases left in between. As DNA, the CDR3 is TGCGCCAGCAGTCAACCAACCCAGGGCTACGAGCAGTACTTC. Its translation is CASSQPTQGYEQYF.

This chain links TRBV4-3 with TRBJ1-1; D gene unclear. Germline lookup yields CDR1 LGHNA and CDR2 YSLEER. The CDR3 sequence is 15 residues long. Trimming took off 0 bases at V and 1 base at J, with 9 bases between the two ends. The DNA of the CDR3 is TGCGCCAGCAGCCAAGAGGTACCGGGGAACACTGAAGCTTTCTTT. Its translation is CASSQEVPGNTEAFF.

This sequence joins TRBV29-1 and TRBJ2-2; TRBD2 is a possible D gene (5 bases). V was trimmed by 4 bases and J by 4 bases, leaving 13 bases between them. The CDR3 is 14 residues long. CDR1 is SQVTM, CDR2 ANQGSEA, per germline. CDR3 nucleotides: TGCAGCGTTGGGGTTAGCGCTGGCACCGGGGAGCTGTTTTTT. Translating gives CSVGVSAGTGELFF.

V usage is TRBV7-2 and J usage is TRBJ1-1, with D possibly matching TRBD1 (6 bases). The germline V and J ends were trimmed by 6 bases and 0 bases, with 11 bases remaining between them. Germline-derived CDR1 and CDR2 are SGHTA and FQGNSA. The CDR3 sequence is 14 residues long. Written as DNA, the CDR3 is TGTGCCAGCAGAAAGGACAGATTGAACACTGAAGCTTTCTTT. Its translation is CASRKDRLNTEAFF. Drawing the rest from reference TRBV7-2 and TRBJ1-1, the complete variable domain is GAGVSQSPSNKVTEKGKDVELRCDPISGHTALYWYRQSLGQGLEFLIYFQGNSAPDKSGLPSDRFSAERTGGSVSTLTIQRTQQEDSAVYLCASRKDRLNTEAFFGQGTRLTVV.

The V and J genes are TRBV18 and TRBJ2-5, with 8 positions matching TRBD2. The CDR3 has 16 residues. Germline CDR1 and CDR2: KGHSH and LQKENI. V was clipped by 4 bases and J by 0 bases; unmatched bases: 7. CDR3 in DNA: TGTGCCAGCTCACGGTCCCCCGGGGGGGACCAAGAGACCCAGTACTTC. It yields the protein CASSRSPGGDQETQYF.

V is TRBV11-2 and J is TRBJ1-5; 7 bases match TRBD1. The germline V gene has CDR1 SGHAT and CDR2 FQNNGV. V was pared by 1 base and J by 3 bases, with 6 bases of the junction left unmatched. The CDR3 covers 16 residues. The CDR3 is CASSLGGTVANQPQHF. The CDR3 DNA is TGTGCCAGCAGCTTAGGAGGGACAGTAGCCAATCAGCCCCAGCATTTT. Combining the CDR3 with reference TRBV11-2 and TRBJ1-5 gives the whole variable domain EAGVAQSPRYKIIEKRQSVAFWCNPISGHATLYWYQQILGQGPKLLIQFQNNGVVDDSQLPKDRFSAERLKGVDSTLKIQPAKLEDSAVYLCASSLGGTVANQPQHFGDGTRLSIL.

This chain connects TRBV5-1 to TRBJ2-5, with TRBD1 as a possible D gene (6 bases). This CDR3 comprises 14 residues. The V gene's germline CDR1 is SGHRS and CDR2 YFSETQ. V was shortened by 2 bases and J by 3 bases, with 11 bases between the two germline ends. In nucleotides, the CDR3 is TGCGCCAGCAGCTTAGTGGCAGGGGAAGAGACCCAGTACTTC. This gives the protein CASSLVAGEETQYF.

V and J are TRBV7-2 and TRBJ2-2; D may be TRBD1 (6 bases). This CDR3 region has 16 residues. The V gene's germline CDR1 is SGHTA and CDR2 FQGNSA. V was clipped by 4 bases and J by 4 bases, with 16 bases between them. The CDR3 is CASSSRQVRVTGELFF. CDR3 nucleotides: TGTGCCAGCAGCTCCAGACAGGTCCGAGTCACCGGGGAGCTGTTTTTT.

The chain carries TRBV7-8 and TRBJ2-5; D is uncertain. This CDR3 comprises 15 residues. V was shortened by 2 bases and J by 2 bases, with 12 bases between the two germline ends. In germline, CDR1 is SGHVS, CDR2 FQNEAQ. The CDR3, as DNA: TGTGCCAGCAGCTTAAAATGGGCAACTCAAGAGACCCAGTACTTC. Translating gives CASSLKWATQETQYF. Looking up the rest from reference TRBV7-8 and TRBJ2-5 gives the full variable domain: GAGVSQSPRYKVAKRGQDVALRCDPISGHVSLFWYQQALGQGPEFLTYFQNEAQLDKSGLPSDRFFAERPEGSVSTLKIQRTQQEDSAVYLCASSLKWATQETQYFGPGTRLLVL.

The V call is TRBV18, the J call TRBJ2-7; 9 bases are a match to TRBD1. CDR1 and CDR2 from the germline V gene are KGHSH and LQKENI. CDR3 length equals 16 residues. Trimming removed 0 bases from V and 2 bases from J; junction bases left unmatched: 5. Here the CDR3 reads CASSPPGQGSPYEQYF. The CDR3 nucleotides are TGTGCCAGCTCACCACCGGGACAGGGATCTCCCTACGAGCAGTACTTC.

This chain joins TRBV7-6 and TRBJ2-3; TRBD2 matches at 9 bases. Germline V gene sequence: CDR1 SGHVS, CDR2 FNYEAQ. The junction had 1 base not matched to a gene; V was cut back by 3 bases and J by 0 bases. CDR3 length: 15 residues. As DNA, the CDR3 is TGTGCCAGCAGCTTTAGCGGGGGTAGCACAGATACGCAGTATTTT. It is translated as CASSFSGGSTDTQYF.

The V and J genes are TRBV19 and TRBJ1-5; D is unresolved. There are 15 residues in the CDR3. Deletions cut 3 bases from V and 6 bases from J, with 15 bases between. CDR1 and CDR2 from the germline V gene are LNHDA and SQIVND (reference sequence). CDR3 DNA: TGTGCCAGTAGTATTCCCTGGGCAGGTGTTCAGCCCCAGCATTTT. Translated: CASSIPWAGVQPQHF.

The chain employs TRBV3-1 (or the pseudogene TRBV3-2) and TRBJ1-1; perhaps TRBD1 as D (6 bases). This CDR3 has 15 amino acids. CDR1 is LGHDT and CDR2 is YNNKEL in the germline V gene (reference sequence). Trimming took 3 bases from V and 0 from J, leaving 11 bases between them. CDR3 sequence: CASSHPDSMNTEAFF. The CDR3, as DNA: TGTGCCAGCAGCCACCCGGACAGCATGAACACTGAAGCTTTCTTT.

The genes are TRBV6-5 and TRBJ1-2; no reliable D call. V was shortened by 6 bases and J by 4 bases, with 15 bases between the two germline ends. The CDR3 loop spans 14 amino acids. Looked up from germline, CDR1 is MNHEY and CDR2 is SVGAGI. The CDR3 DNA follows: TGTGCCAGCAGCCCCTGGACGGGGTTCTATGGCTACACCTTC. Protein product: CASSPWTGFYGYTF.

The CDR3 DNA reads TGTGCCAGCAGTTTCGGCTATGGCTACACCTTC. Translated: CASSFGYGYTF. The chain joins TRBV12-3 or TRBV12-4 to TRBJ1-2, with unresolved D. The CDR3 contains 11 residues. V was cut by 3 bases and J by 4 bases, with 3 bases left in between.